This is a list of T cell receptor beta chains from one sample in a study of tumor and adjacent non-tumor tissue in lung cancer. TCRdb fed the multiplex PCR reads into MiXCR, producing one record per CDR3 protein. Among around 80,000 distinct CDR3 sequences listed, over 60% were seen once. Input material: distant non-tumor lung tissue. These receptors all stem from a man between 65 and 80 years old with non-small cell lung cancer. The CDR3 runs from the conserved cysteine through the conserved F or W. A D gene is named only where the DNA matches it firmly. Where a row states a size, it is once, few, many or the class of an expanded clone; other rows omit it.

CDR3 DNA | CDR3 protein | CDR3 length | J gene | clone size | D gene | V gene
TGCAGCGCTGGTCTAGTGGGGGGAAATGAACAGTTCTTC | CSAGLVGGNEQFF | 13 | TRBJ2-1 | . | . | TRBV29-1
TGTGCCTGCAGTACCAACACTGGGGAGCTGTTCTTT | CACSTNTGELFF | 12 | TRBJ2-2 | . | . | TRBV6-2/TRBV6-3
TGCAGCGTCGGCGCGAACCAAGAGACCCAGTACTTC | CSVGANQETQYF | 12 | TRBJ2-5 | . | . | TRBV29-1
TGCAGTGCGTTAGCGGCCCTAAACACTGTGGAGCTGTTTTTT | CSALAALNTVELFF | 14 | TRBJ2-2 | . | . | TRBV20-1
TGTACCAGCACCCTAAACTGGGGTTCCTACAATGTGCAGTTCTTC | CTSTLNWGSYNVQFF | 15 | TRBJ2-1 | . | . | TRBV12-3/TRBV12-4
TGTGCCAGCAGCTTAGGGTACGGGGACAACGAGCAGTACTTC | CASSLGYGDNEQYF | 14 | TRBJ2-7 | . | . | TRBV11-3
TGCAGTGATAGAGATATCGGAACCGGACAGTTTAACTATGGCTACACCTTC | CSDRDIGTGQFNYGYTF | 17 | TRBJ1-2 | . | . | TRBV20-1
TGTGCCAGCAGCTTGGACCACAGGGCCTTGGGCGCAGATACGCAGTATTTT | CASSLDHRALGADTQYF | 17 | TRBJ2-3 | . | . | TRBV9
TGTGCCAGCAGACCTTTTATGGGATCAAGAAGGGAAGCTTTCTTT | CASRPFMGSRREAFF | 15 | TRBJ1-1 | . | . | TRBV6-2/TRBV6-3
TGCGCCAGCAGCGATCCGGGACAGGGAGACGAGCAGTACTTC | CASSDPGQGDEQYF | 14 | TRBJ2-7 | few | TRBD1 | TRBV5-1
TGTGCCAGCACCCATCGGGAAGTAAGCACTTATACGCAGTATTTT | CASTHREVSTYTQYF | 15 | TRBJ2-3 | once | . | TRBV11-3
TGTGTCAGCGCCCTGCGGGTTGTCAATGAGCAGTTCTTC | CVSALRVVNEQFF | 13 | TRBJ2-1 | . | . | TRBV12-3/TRBV12-4
TGTGCCAGCAGTGTAGAGGCAGGGAATAATGAAAAACTCTTTTTT | CASSVEAGNNEKLFF | 15 | TRBJ1-4 | . | . | TRBV12-3/TRBV12-4
TGTGCCTGCGGGTACATGGACCTAGTGGCCGGGGAGCTGTTTTTT | CACGYMDLVAGELFF | 15 | TRBJ2-2 | . | . | TRBV11-2
TGCATCGTTGAATTCTATTGGACTAGCACGGGGAAACAAGAGATCCAGTACTTC | CIVEFYWTSTGKQEIQYF | 18 | TRBJ2-5 | . | TRBD2 | TRBV29-1
TGTGCCAGCAGCTCCCCCCGTGATACGCAGTATTTT | CASSSPRDTQYF | 12 | TRBJ2-3 | large | . | TRBV7-9
TGCACCAGCAACCAACAGTGGGGGCAAGAGACCCAGTACTTC | CTSNQQWGQETQYF | 14 | TRBJ2-5 | . | . | TRBV4-1
TGTGCGAGCAGCCGTTCCATTACCGACAGAGTAGGGATCCAGTACTTC | CASSRSITDRVGIQYF | 16 | TRBJ2-5 | . | . | TRBV5-6
TGTGCCAGCAGCCAAGGACTATATGGTTGCACCTTC | CASSQGLYGCTF | 12 | TRBJ1-2 | . | . | TRBV11-2
TGTGCCAGCAACCATGGACAGGGAAGCGTAGATACGCAGTATTTT | CASNHGQGSVDTQYF | 15 | TRBJ2-3 | . | TRBD1 | TRBV6-6
TGTGCTAGTGGCCCAATCACGGAGGAGCAGTACTTC | CASGPITEEQYF | 12 | TRBJ2-7 | . | . | TRBV12-5
TGTAGCGCCCAAGGATCGGGACTAAATTACGAGGAGTACTTC | CSAQGSGLNYEEYF | 14 | TRBJ2-7 | . | TRBD2 | TRBV29-1
TGTGCCATCAGGTCTAACCGGATTAATGAGCAGTTCTTC | CAIRSNRINEQFF | 13 | TRBJ2-1 | . | . | TRBV10-3
TGTGCCAGCAGTAACGGACAGGAGGGCAATCAGCCCCAGCATTTT | CASSNGQEGNQPQHF | 15 | TRBJ1-5 | . | TRBD1 | TRBV6-6
TGCAGAGCTGGTGGCAGGTTCGGTGGTTCACCCCTCCACTTT | CRAGGRFGGSPLHF | 14 | TRBJ1-6 | . | . | TRBV20-1
TGCGCCAGCAGTGTATGGAGGTCGAACACAGGGGAGCTGTTTTTT | CASSVWRSNTGELFF | 15 | TRBJ2-2 | . | . | TRBV10-1
TGTGCCAGCAGTCCACAGGGTAGCACTGAAGCTTTCTTT | CASSPQGSTEAFF | 13 | TRBJ1-1 | once | . | TRBV28
TGCAGCGTTCCTGGACGGGGGGGGAGGACAGATACGCAGTATTTT | CSVPGRGGRTDTQYF | 15 | TRBJ2-3 | . | TRBD2 | TRBV29-1
TGTGTCAGCAGTTTAGGGGCTGGGCATTTCCCCAATGAGCAGTTCTTC | CVSSLGAGHFPNEQFF | 16 | TRBJ2-1 | . | . | TRBV28
TGTGCCAGCACCGACGGACAGGGTAGCGGCTCTAATCCGCTCTTC | CASTDGQGSGSNPLF | 15 | TRBJ2-1 | . | TRBD1 | TRBV6-2/TRBV6-3
TGCAGTGCTAGTAGTCAGGGGGATAGTTCACCCCTCCACTTT | CSASSQGDSSPLHF | 14 | TRBJ1-6 | . | TRBD1 | TRBV20-1
TGCAGCGCCAAACCCTACCTCCAGTCAGGTCAAGAGACCCAGCACTTC | CSAKPYLQSGQETQHF | 16 | TRBJ2-5 | . | . | TRBV29-1
TGCAGTGCACTTCTAGCGGGGGTAATCGAACTAGCGGGGGCAGGGGGTGAGCAGTTCTTC | CSALLAGVIELAGAGGEQFF | 20 | TRBJ2-1 | few | TRBD2 | TRBV20-1
TGTGCCTGCAGCCCTAGACTAGCGGGGGGGCATCGGGATACGCAGTACTTT | CACSPRLAGGHRDTQYF | 17 | TRBJ2-3 | few | TRBD2 | TRBV11-2
TGTGCCAGCACAAGAACTAGCGGGGGGACAAACGCAGATACGCAGTATTTT | CASTRTSGGTNADTQYF | 17 | TRBJ2-3 | . | TRBD2 | TRBV4-2
TGTGCCAGCAGTTTAAGGCCGGATAATAAACCCCTCAACTTT | CASSLRPDNKPLNF | 14 | TRBJ1-6 | . | . | TRBV12-3/TRBV12-4
TGCGCCAGCAACCGGGACTCCTACACCGGGGAGCTGTTTTTT | CASNRDSYTGELFF | 14 | TRBJ2-2 | . | . | TRBV5-1
TGCATCGTTGGGCTAGGTGACGAGCAGTACTTC | CIVGLGDEQYF | 11 | TRBJ2-7 | once | . | TRBV29-1
TGTGCCAGCAGCTTGGAGGGACTAGCGGGAGGGCGAGAGACCCAGTACTTC | CASSLEGLAGGRETQYF | 17 | TRBJ2-5 | many | TRBD2 | TRBV5-4
TGTGCCACCAGTGACGGGCGGCGCTGGTTCTACAATGAGCAGTTCTTC | CATSDGRRWFYNEQFF | 16 | TRBJ2-1 | . | . | TRBV24-1
TGTACCAGCAGATACACCAAGAACTATGGCTACACCTTC | CTSRYTKNYGYTF | 13 | TRBJ1-2 | once | . | TRBV12-3/TRBV12-4
TGCAGCGTGATACCCGGGACAGCTGGAAACACCATATATTTT | CSVIPGTAGNTIYF | 14 | TRBJ1-3 | . | TRBD1 | TRBV29-1
TGTGCCAGTAGCTTGGGTATCGAGGGTGTGTGGGAGACCCAGTACTTC | CASSLGIEGVWETQYF | 16 | TRBJ2-5 | . | . | TRBV5-4
TGCGCTAGCAGTGACACCGGGGAGCTGTCTTTT | CASSDTGELSF | 11 | TRBJ2-2 | . | . | TRBV10-2
TGTGCCAACAGTCCCATGGGTGGGAGCAATAAGCCCCAGCATTTT | CANSPMGGSNKPQHF | 15 | TRBJ1-5 | once | . | TRBV6-1
TGTGTCAGGTCCTTACAGGGGAAGGGTTCCACTGAAGCTTTCTTT | CVRSLQGKGSTEAFF | 15 | TRBJ1-1 | once | TRBD1 | TRBV6-1
TGTGCCAGCAGTGAATTAGGACTGGCGGATTCTAACACAGATACGCAGTATTTT | CASSELGLADSNTDTQYF | 18 | TRBJ2-3 | . | . | TRBV6-1
TGTGCCAGTAGTATCGGTCGAACGAACACCGGGGAGCTGTTTTTT | CASSIGRTNTGELFF | 15 | TRBJ2-2 | many | . | TRBV19
TGTGCCAGCAGCCAAGAGGGGAACCAGTGCTTC | CASSQEGNQCF | 11 | TRBJ2-5 | . | . | TRBV14
TGCAGCATTGAGGGTTCATCCGGGGGGGATAGGCAGAATTTT | CSIEGSSGGDRQNF | 14 | TRBJ2-3 | once | TRBD2 | TRBV29-1
TGCAGCATAGCCGGGACTAGCGGGGGTAGCATAGATACGCAGTATTTT | CSIAGTSGGSIDTQYF | 16 | TRBJ2-3 | . | TRBD2 | TRBV29-1
TGCCCCAGCAGGTCCCCGGTACCCTCTTCTCATGAGCAGTTGTTC | CPSRSPVPSSHEQLF | 15 | TRBJ2-1 | . | . | TRBV10-2
TGTGCCAGCCTAAGGACAGGGGGGACTGAAACTTTCTTT | CASLRTGGTETFF | 13 | TRBJ1-1 | . | TRBD1 | TRBV28
TGCAGCGTCGGCGGAGTGTCGGGAATGGGTGACAATGAGCAGTTCTTC | CSVGGVSGMGDNEQFF | 16 | TRBJ2-1 | . | . | TRBV29-1
TGTGACAGCAGAATCGACATAGCTAACTATGGCTACACCTTC | CDSRIDIANYGYTF | 14 | TRBJ1-2 | . | . | TRBV5-6
TGTGCCTGGAGGATTACGGGGGCAGTTTCCTACGAGCAGTACTTC | CAWRITGAVSYEQYF | 15 | TRBJ2-7 | many | . | TRBV30
TGTGCCAGCCGACCTGTTGAGGGAGAAAGAAGAGAAGCTTTCTTT | CASRPVEGERREAFF | 15 | TRBJ1-1 | . | . | TRBV6-2/TRBV6-3
TGTGCCAGCAGCCAGGGGGCCAGTGGGGGATCCTATGAAAAACTGTTTTTT | CASSQGASGGSYEKLFF | 17 | TRBJ1-4 | . | TRBD1 | TRBV11-2
TGTACCAGTACAACCCCCGGGACAGCCACAGATACGCATTATTTT | CTSTTPGTATDTHYF | 15 | TRBJ2-3 | once | TRBD1 | TRBV6-2/TRBV6-3
TGTGCCAGCAGTGTGACAGAGGAATTGTATGAGCAGTTGTTC | CASSVTEELYEQLF | 14 | TRBJ2-1 | . | . | TRBV6-1